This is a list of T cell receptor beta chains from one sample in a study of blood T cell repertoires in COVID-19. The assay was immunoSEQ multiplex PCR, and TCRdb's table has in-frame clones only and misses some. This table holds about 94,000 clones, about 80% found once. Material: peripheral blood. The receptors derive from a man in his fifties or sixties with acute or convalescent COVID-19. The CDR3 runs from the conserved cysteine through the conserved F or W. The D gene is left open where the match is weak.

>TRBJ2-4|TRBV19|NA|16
CASSISGQLAKNIQYF
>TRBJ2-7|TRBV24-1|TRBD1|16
CATSDAGQGGSYEQYF
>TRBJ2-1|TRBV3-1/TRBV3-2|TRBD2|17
CASSQDLLAGVYNEQFF
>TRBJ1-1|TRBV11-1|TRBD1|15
CASSSSGTGGTEAFF
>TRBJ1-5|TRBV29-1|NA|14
CSVEEGGVGQPQHF
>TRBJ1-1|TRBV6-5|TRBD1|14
CASSYSNRGGGAFF
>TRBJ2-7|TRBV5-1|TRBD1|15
CASSTRQGGTYEQYF
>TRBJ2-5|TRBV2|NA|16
CASSDGAGSFGETQYF
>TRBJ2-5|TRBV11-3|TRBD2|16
CASSSSFGLGKETQYF
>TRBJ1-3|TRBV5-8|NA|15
CASSPGQFSGNTIYF
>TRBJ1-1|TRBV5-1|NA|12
CASIGLDSEAFF
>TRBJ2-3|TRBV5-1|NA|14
CASSGGSYTDTQYF
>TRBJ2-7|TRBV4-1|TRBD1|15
CASSQIQGEAYEQYF
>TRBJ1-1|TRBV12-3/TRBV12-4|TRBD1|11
CASSLAQDRVF
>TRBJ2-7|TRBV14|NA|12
CASSQGGSFQYF
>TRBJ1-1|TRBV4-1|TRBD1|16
CASSQGLQGKNTEAFF
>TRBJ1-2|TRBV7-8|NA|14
CASSLGRAGYGYTF
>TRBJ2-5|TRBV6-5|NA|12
CASTRTVETQYF
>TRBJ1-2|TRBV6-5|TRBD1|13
CASGTATNYGYTF
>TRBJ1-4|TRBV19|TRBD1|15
CASSRGTGTVEKLFF
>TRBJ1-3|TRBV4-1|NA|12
CASSQSGNTIYF
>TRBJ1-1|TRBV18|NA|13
CASSGGAATEAFF